Given below is one T cell receptor beta chain in context. Its antigen is still unknown. The CDR3 has 12 residues. Germline V gene data show CDR1 as GTSNPN and CDR2 as SVGIG (reference sequence). V was clipped by 3 bases and J by 6 bases, with 10 bases between them. The sample is drawn from a study of identifying expanded T cells in peripheral blood. Study findings and constraints: Variance in clone template counts between approximately 2-week samples significantly increased with total template count across all healthy donors. Differentially abundant clones: about 1.3 between replicates, around 17 at two to three weeks, 19 to 20 at four.

Measured with immunoSEQ multiplex PCR; TCRdb has only the in-frame clones, and not every one. The profile shows 70,000 to 95,000 clones, around nine tenths of them singletons. Healthy donors had no documented immune events, such as infections, while sampled. Sequences were obtained from blood. This rearrangement joins TRBV30 to TRBJ2-3; D call uncertain. This TCR was sampled from a person aged 18 to 70 in good health. CDR3 residues: CAWRGRSDTQYF. The CDR3, as DNA: TGTGCCTGGAGAGGACGGTCCGATACGCAGTATTTT.